The TCR beta chain described here comes from a study of quantifying T cell responses using KT2 cells. Across the study: Reverse transcription used primers in the TCR alpha and beta constant regions. General observations from the study: KT2 sequence counts showed saturation when very many KT2 cells were spiked in.

Each cDNA got a UMI-containing oligo ligated at its 3' end. The first PCR ran 3 to 5 cycles with an equimolar RC1.1 and RC1.2 beta primer mix. From the second PCR onward, TCR alpha and beta chains were processed separately. A single record per CDR3 protein comes from TCRdb applying MiXCR to the UMI-ligation and nested PCR reads. The sample consists of some 41,000 distinct CDR3 sequences, approximately 15% of them appearing once. Unfractionated PBMC were spiked with known numbers of KT2 clone cells. A range of KT2-to-PBMC ratios was made using fixed PBMC numbers. About this clonotype: The antigen remains undetermined.

V dropped 1 base and J dropped 4 bases, with 17 bases sitting between them. Germline values: CDR1 SGHRS, CDR2 YFSETQ. CDR3 length: 16 residues. The sample was PBMCs spiked with cells of the T cell clone KT2. This TCR derives from a human donor. V usage is TRBV5-1 and J usage is TRBJ1-2; D gene unclear. CDR3 amino acids: CASSLMGIASSYGYTF. The CDR3, as DNA: TGCGCCAGCAGCTTGATGGGTATAGCCTCCTCCTATGGCTACACCTTC.